These 8 T cell receptor beta chains were sequenced from one sample in a study of cytomegalovirus exposure and HLA in healthy donors. It was with 60 Vbeta and 13 Jbeta primers that the PCR ran. Here immunoSEQ multiplex PCR was the method, and the copy in TCRdb shows in-frame clones only, minus some. Of about 110,000 clones in the sample, about 71% were seen once. Input material: PBMCs. The receptors here all came from a boy aged 5 to 17 in good health and CMV-seronegative.

V usage is TRBV5-4 and J usage is TRBJ2-5, with 11 nucleotides matching TRBD2. The germline V gene encodes CDR1 SGHNT and CDR2 YYREEE (reference sequence). J gave up 5 bases and V 3 bases, and 9 bases lay outside the gene matches. CDR3 size: 16 residues. CDR3 nucleotides: TGTGCCAGCAGCTCACGACTAGCGGGGTATCAGGAGACCCAGTACTTC. Protein sequence: CASSSRLAGYQETQYF.

The V and J genes are TRBV29-1 and TRBJ1-1, with 9 bases fitting TRBD1. The CDR3 loop spans 13 amino acids. After removal of 7 bases from V and 2 bases from J, the junction contained 5 bases not matched to a gene. CDR1 is SQVTM, CDR2 ANQGSEA, per germline. The CDR3 protein is CSADRGINTEAFF. In DNA form, the CDR3 reads TGCAGCGCTGACAGGGGGATCAACACTGAAGCTTTCTTT.

In its sample, this clone was seen a few times. The chain combines TRBV11-3 with TRBJ2-5; the D gene is possibly TRBD1 (6 bases). CDR1 and CDR2 from the germline V gene are SGHNT and YENEEA. Trimming stripped 10 bases from V and 2 bases from J, with 17 bases between. CDR3 length: 14 residues. The CDR3 nucleotides are TGTGCCACGAGGCGTGACAGGTCGCAAGAGACCCAGTACTTC. Protein: CATRRDRSQETQYF.

This chain links TRBV30 with TRBJ2-2; 8 bases are a match to TRBD2. This CDR3 is 15 amino acids long. Germline V gene sequence: CDR1 GTSNPN, CDR2 SVGIG (reference sequence). V shed 0 bases, J shed 5 bases, and the junction held 5 bases outside the gene matches. This CDR3 is CAWSVSGTITGELFF. The CDR3 nucleotides read TGTGCCTGGAGTGTTAGCGGGACTATAACCGGGGAGCTGTTTTTT.

The chain employs TRBV4-3 and TRBJ1-1; 8 nucleotides match TRBD1. Germline trimming cut 1 base from V and 4 bases from J; bases unmatched to any gene: 5. In germline, CDR1 is LGHNA, CDR2 YSLEER. CDR3 length equals 15 residues. CDR3 protein: CASSQAKQGGTEAFF. The CDR3 coding sequence is TGCGCCAGCAGCCAAGCCAAACAGGGGGGCACTGAAGCTTTCTTT.

The J gene is TRBJ2-7, the V gene TRBV21-1; TRBD1 was called by the table and not checked on the DNA. TRBV21-1 counts as a pseudogene. This CDR3 is built from 16 residues. The DNA for the CDR3 is TGTGCCAGCAGCAAACTTATAGACAGGGCCCCCTACGAGCAGTACTTC. Protein sequence: CASSKLIDRAPYEQYF.

V usage is TRBV6-6 and J usage is TRBJ1-4; 10 bases map to TRBD1. Germline CDR1 is MNHNY and CDR2 is SVGAGI (reference sequence). V lost 5 bases, J lost 6 bases, and 9 bases stayed unmatched. The CDR3 totals 16 residues. CDR3 sequence (DNA): TGTGCCAGCAGTACCCCAAGACAGGGGGCGCATGAAAAACTGTTTTTT. Translation: CASSTPRQGAHEKLFF.

The V gene is TRBV5-1, the J gene TRBJ1-6; TRBD1 aligns across 7 bases. Germline V gene data show CDR1 as SGHRS and CDR2 as YFSETQ. The CDR3 spans 14 residues. Trimming at V came to 4 bases and at J to 6 bases, leaving 4 bases not matched to a gene. CDR3 residues: CASSQGQVNSPLHF. CDR3 in DNA: TGCGCCAGCAGCCAAGGACAGGTTAATTCACCCCTCCACTTT.